This T cell receptor (beta chain) came from a study of blood T cell repertoires in COVID-19. Study in general: The origin of the acute and convalescent COVID-19 samples was the United States, Italy and Spain. In each case, the material was cDNA or gDNA derived from T cells, B-cell-depleted T cells, or PBMCs.

V shed 5 bases, J shed 1 base, and the junction held 2 bases outside the gene matches. The CDR3 loop spans 14 amino acids. CDR1 is SGHNT and CDR2 is YENEEA in the germline V gene. As processed by the authors: Reference gene primer amplification yielded estimated nucleated cell counts. Profiling relied on immunoSEQ multiplex PCR, and the TCRdb table lists in-frame clones only, not all of them. That table supplies the V and J calls and clone size; D and trimming were determined from the DNA. The top ten clones hold 3.5% to 5% of a sample with more than 85,000 clones, about 81% of them seen once. The source of this sequence is a man aged 60 to 69 with acute or convalescent COVID-19. The chain has TRBV11-3 and TRBJ1-1; 9 bases line up with TRBD1. Sequenced sample: peripheral blood. CDR3 region: CASSAGQGNTEAFF. The CDR3 coding sequence is TGTGCCAGCAGCGCGGGACAGGGGAACACTGAAGCTTTCTTT. The whole variable domain, filled in from reference TRBV11-3 and TRBJ1-1, reads EAGVVQSPRYKIIEKKQPVAFWCNPISGHNTLYWYLQNLGQGPELLIRYENEEAVDDSQLPKDRFSAERLKGVDSTLKIQPAELGDSAVYLCASSAGQGNTEAFFGQGTRLTVV.